The source of this T cell receptor beta chain is a study of molecular identifiers for immune sequencing clone quantification. TCRdb re-called the PCR reads through MiXCR, storing one row per CDR3 protein. The sample carries around 460,000 distinct CDR3 sequences, 20% to 25% recorded once. Trimming at V came to 4 bases and at J to 6 bases, leaving 11 bases not matched to a gene. Germline V gives CDR1 SGHAT, CDR2 FQNNGV. The CDR3 covers 15 residues. The material sequenced was naive CD8+ T cells from blood, with Jurkat cell RNA spiked in. Subset given: FACS-sorted CD8+CD4-CCR7+CD45RA+ naive T cells. The V call is TRBV11-2, the J call TRBJ2-7; 8 nucleotides agree with TRBD1. The source of this sequence is a human donor in good health. Some libraries in this study had Jurkat cell RNA spiked in. The CDR3 nucleotides read TGTGCCAGCAGCTCAGAACGGACAGGGCCTAGCGAGCAGTACTTC. Protein product: CASSSERTGPSEQYF.